This T cell receptor (beta chain) emerged from a study of cytomegalovirus exposure and HLA in healthy donors. The wider study: Counted in an early data release were some 81 million unique TCRs from HLA-typed donors. The study, taken as a whole, reports: The study assumed roughly uniform donor sequencing depth for presence/absence analyses.

PCR employed 60 Vbeta and 13 Jbeta primers. Authors' processing steps: Later work found 65 million to 90 million unique TCR beta chains, with about 10 million shared. Using immunoSEQ multiplex PCR, the repertoire was profiled, and TCRdb retains in-frame clones only, with some absent. Clonal size and the V and J genes are those of that table, whereas D and trimming came from the DNA. The sample comprises about 200,000 clones, approximately 78% of which are singletons, and about 3% rests with the top ten. Concerning this clone itself: What it binds is unknown. The sample carries other DNA sequences with the same CDR3.

Germline V gene sequence: CDR1 MNHEY, CDR2 SMNVEV (reference sequence). The CDR3 spans 13 residues. V dropped 3 bases and J dropped 0 bases, with 6 bases sitting between them. The clonotype originates from a middle-aged woman in good health and CMV-seronegative. The chain carries TRBV27 and TRBJ2-7; D uncertain. Sequencing used PBMCs. The CDR3 reads CASSFSSSYEQYF. CDR3 coding DNA: TGTGCCAGCAGTTTCTCCAGCTCCTACGAGCAGTACTTC.